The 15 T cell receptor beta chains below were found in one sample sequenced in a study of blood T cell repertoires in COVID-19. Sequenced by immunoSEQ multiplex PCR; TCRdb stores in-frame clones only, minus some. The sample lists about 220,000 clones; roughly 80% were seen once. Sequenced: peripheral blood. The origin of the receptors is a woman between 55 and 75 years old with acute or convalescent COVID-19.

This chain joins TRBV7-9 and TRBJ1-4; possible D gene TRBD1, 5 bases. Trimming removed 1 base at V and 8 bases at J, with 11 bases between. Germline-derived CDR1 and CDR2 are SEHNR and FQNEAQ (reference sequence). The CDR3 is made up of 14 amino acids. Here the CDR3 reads CASSLGGAREKLFF. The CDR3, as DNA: TGTGCCAGCAGCTTAGGGGGCGCGAGGGAAAAACTGTTTTTT.

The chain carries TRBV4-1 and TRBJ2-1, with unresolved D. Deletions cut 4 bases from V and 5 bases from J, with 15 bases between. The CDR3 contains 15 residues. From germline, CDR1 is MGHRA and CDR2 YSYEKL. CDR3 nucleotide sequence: TGCGCCAGCAGCCGAATGATGGGCCGGCACAATGAGCAGTTCTTC. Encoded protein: CASSRMMGRHNEQFF.

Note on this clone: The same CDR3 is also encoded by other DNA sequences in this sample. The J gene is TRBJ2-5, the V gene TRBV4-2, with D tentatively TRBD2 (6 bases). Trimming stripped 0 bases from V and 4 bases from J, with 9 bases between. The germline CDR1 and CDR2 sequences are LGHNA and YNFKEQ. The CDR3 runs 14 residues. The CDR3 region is CASSQDRGGETQYF. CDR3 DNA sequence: TGTGCCAGCAGCCAAGATCGGGGAGGAGAGACCCAGTACTTC.

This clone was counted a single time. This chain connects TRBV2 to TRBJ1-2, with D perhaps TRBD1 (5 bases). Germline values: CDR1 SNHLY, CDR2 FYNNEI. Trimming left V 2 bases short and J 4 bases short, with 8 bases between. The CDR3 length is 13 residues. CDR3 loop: CASSEWGGYGYTF. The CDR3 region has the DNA TGTGCCAGCAGTGAATGGGGGGGCTATGGCTACACCTTC. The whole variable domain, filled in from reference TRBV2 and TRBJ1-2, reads EPEVTQTPSHQVTQMGQEVILRCVPISNHLYFYWYRQILGQKVEFLVSFYNNEISEKSEIFDDQFSVERPDGSNFTLKIRSTKLEDSAMYFCASSEWGGYGYTFGSGTRLTVV.

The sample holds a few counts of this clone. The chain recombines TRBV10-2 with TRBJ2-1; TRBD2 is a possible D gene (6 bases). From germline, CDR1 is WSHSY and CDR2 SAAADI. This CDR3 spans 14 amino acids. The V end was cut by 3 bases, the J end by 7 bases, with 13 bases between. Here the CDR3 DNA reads TGCGCCAGCAGTGAACAGGAGGGTCCAAATGAGCAGTTCTTC. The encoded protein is CASSEQEGPNEQFF.

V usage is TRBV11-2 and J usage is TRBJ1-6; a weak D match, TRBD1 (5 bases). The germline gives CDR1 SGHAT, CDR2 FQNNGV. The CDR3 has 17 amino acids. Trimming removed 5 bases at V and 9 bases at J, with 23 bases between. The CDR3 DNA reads TGTGCCAGCAGCACGGACACGACCTCCCGTTTGGCTTCACCCCTCCACTTT. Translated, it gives CASSTDTTSRLASPLHF.

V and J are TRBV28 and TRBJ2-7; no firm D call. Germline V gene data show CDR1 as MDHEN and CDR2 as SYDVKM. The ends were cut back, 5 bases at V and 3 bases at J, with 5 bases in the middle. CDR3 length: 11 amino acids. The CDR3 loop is CASSLNYEQYF. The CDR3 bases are TGTGCCAGCAGTCTAAACTACGAGCAGTACTTC.

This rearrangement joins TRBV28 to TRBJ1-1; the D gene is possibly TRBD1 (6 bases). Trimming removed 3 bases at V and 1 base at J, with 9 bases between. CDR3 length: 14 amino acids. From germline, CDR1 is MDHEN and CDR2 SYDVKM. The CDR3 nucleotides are TGTGCCAGCAGTTTCTTGACAGGGAACACTGAAGCTTTCTTT. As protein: CASSFLTGNTEAFF. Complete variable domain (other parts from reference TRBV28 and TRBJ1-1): DVKVTQSSRYLVKRTGEKVFLECVQDMDHENMFWYRQDPGLGLRLIYFSYDVKMKEKGDIPEGYSVSREKKERFSLILESASTNQTSMYLCASSFLTGNTEAFFGQGTRLTVV.

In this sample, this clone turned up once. CDR3 region: CASSGGGRNTIYF. The CDR3 region has the DNA TGTGCCAGCAGCGGCGGAGGGAGAAACACCATATATTTT. The rearrangement links TRBV9 to TRBJ1-3; D is undetermined. This CDR3 is 13 amino acids long. The germline V gene has CDR1 SGDLS and CDR2 YYNGEE. V gave up 3 bases and J gave up 5 bases, with 9 bases separating them.

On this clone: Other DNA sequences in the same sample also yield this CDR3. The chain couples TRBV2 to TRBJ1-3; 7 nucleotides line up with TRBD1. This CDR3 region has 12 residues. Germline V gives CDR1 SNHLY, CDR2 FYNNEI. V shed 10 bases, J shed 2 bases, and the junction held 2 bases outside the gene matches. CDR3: CAIGTAGNTIYF. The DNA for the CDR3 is TGTGCCATAGGGACAGCTGGAAACACCATATATTTT.

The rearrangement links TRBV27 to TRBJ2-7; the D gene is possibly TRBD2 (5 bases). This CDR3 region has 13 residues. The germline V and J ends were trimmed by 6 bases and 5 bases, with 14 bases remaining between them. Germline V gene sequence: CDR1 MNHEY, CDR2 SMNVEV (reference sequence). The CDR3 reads CASRSSGSHEQYF. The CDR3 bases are TGTGCCAGCAGGTCCTCGGGGTCCCACGAGCAGTACTTC.

CDR3 sequence (DNA): TGTGCCAGCAGTTACGTTCCTAGTGGGGGGGAGCTGTTTTTT. It encodes CASSYVPSGGELFF. The V call is TRBV6-5, the J call TRBJ2-2; D uncertain. Deletions cut 2 bases from V and 8 bases from J, with 12 bases between. CDR1 is MNHEY and CDR2 is SVGAGI in the germline V gene. The CDR3 is 14 amino acids.

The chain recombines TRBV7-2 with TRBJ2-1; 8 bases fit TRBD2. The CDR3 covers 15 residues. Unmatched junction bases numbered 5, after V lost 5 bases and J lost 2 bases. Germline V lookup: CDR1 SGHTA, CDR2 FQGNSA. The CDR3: CASSPTGGAYNEQFF. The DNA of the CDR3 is TGTGCCAGCAGCCCCACGGGGGGGGCCTACAATGAGCAGTTCTTC.

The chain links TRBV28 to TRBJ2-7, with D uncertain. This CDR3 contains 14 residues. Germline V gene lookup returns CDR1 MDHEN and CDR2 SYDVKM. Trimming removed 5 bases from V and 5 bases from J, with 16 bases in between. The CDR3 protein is CASSLPGTVHEQYF. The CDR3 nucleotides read TGTGCCAGCAGTCTCCCAGGTACGGTCCACGAGCAGTACTTC. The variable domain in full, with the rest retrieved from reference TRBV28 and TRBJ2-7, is DVKVTQSSRYLVKRTGEKVFLECVQDMDHENMFWYRQDPGLGLRLIYFSYDVKMKEKGDIPEGYSVSREKKERFSLILESASTNQTSMYLCASSLPGTVHEQYFGPGTRLTVT.

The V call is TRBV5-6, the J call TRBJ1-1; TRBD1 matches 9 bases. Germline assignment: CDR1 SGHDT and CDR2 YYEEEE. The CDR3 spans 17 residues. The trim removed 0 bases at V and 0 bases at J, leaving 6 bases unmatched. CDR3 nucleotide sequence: TGTGCCAGCAGCTTGGCCCGGGACAGGGCGTTGAACACTGAAGCTTTCTTT. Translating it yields CASSLARDRALNTEAFF.